Presented here are 10 T cell receptor beta chains from one specimen sequenced in a study of Ad26.COV2.S vaccination and SARS-CoV-2 variants. Produced via immunoSEQ multiplex PCR; TCRdb's table is partial and in-frame only. The data show 350,000 to 500,000 clones, less than 95% seen once. Treatment of the sample: roughly 19 received Ad26.COV2.S at low or high dose, single or two shots; about 5 received placebo; per-sample allocation not given. Sampling occurred on day 63 after the first vaccine or placebo injection. The sample here was peripheral blood, taken in a trial of Ad26.COV2.S vaccine versus placebo. These TCRs come from a person between 18 and 60 years old who received the Ad26.COV2.S COVID-19 vaccine or a placebo.

This chain links TRBV18 with TRBJ2-7, with TRBD1 identical over 8 bases. The length of the CDR3 is 16 residues. V lost 3 bases, J lost 7 bases, and 14 bases stayed unmatched. Per germline, CDR1 KGHSH and CDR2 LQKENI. The CDR3 nucleotides read TGTGCCAGCTCACCGAGGTCGGGTCAGGGGGCCCGGGAGCAGTACTTC. Translation: CASSPRSGQGAREQYF.

In its sample, this clone was seen once. J is TRBJ2-4 and V is TRBV5-8; 7 bases are shared with TRBD2. CDR1 is SGHTS and CDR2 is YDEGEE in the germline V gene. This CDR3 spans 14 amino acids. Trimming cost V 2 bases and J 6 bases; bases outside gene matches: 5. The CDR3 DNA is TGTGCCAGCAGCTTTGGCGGGAGTTCAAACATTCAGTACTTC. Residues: CASSFGGSSNIQYF. Complete variable domain (other parts from reference TRBV5-8 and TRBJ2-4): EAGVTQSPTHLIKTRGQQATLRCSPISGHTSVYWYQQALGLGLQFLLWYDEGEERNRGNFPPRFSGRQFPNYSSELNVNALELEDSALYLCASSFGGSSNIQYFGAGTRLSVL.

The chain carries TRBV6-2 or TRBV6-3 and TRBJ2-4; D is possibly TRBD1 or TRBD2 (6 bases each). Germline CDR1 reads MNHEY; CDR2 reads SVGEGT. Trimming cost V 2 bases and J 8 bases, with 16 bases left between them. The CDR3 has 15 residues. CDR3: CASSYIRGLPDIQYF. In DNA, the CDR3 is TGTGCCAGCAGTTACATCCGGGGGCTCCCGGACATTCAGTACTTC.

V is TRBV6-2 or TRBV6-3 and J is TRBJ1-1; TRBD1 is a possible D gene (6 bases). With 4 bases removed from V and 8 bases from J, the gap between germline ends came to 8 bases. The CDR3 sequence is 11 residues long. CDR1 MNHEY and CDR2 SVGEGT come from the germline V gene. The CDR3 bases are TGTGCCAGCAGTTCAGGACAGGAAGCTTTCTTT. It is translated as CASSSGQEAFF.

This CDR3 is CASSQSGVSYEQYF. The CDR3 DNA sequence: TGTGCCAGCAGCCAAAGCGGGGTCTCCTACGAGCAGTACTTC. V usage is TRBV3-1 (or the pseudogene TRBV3-2) and J usage is TRBJ2-7, with 7 positions matching TRBD2. The CDR3 is made up of 14 amino acids. The V segment lost 2 bases and the J segment 0 bases; nucleotides outside the gene matches: 1. CDR1 and CDR2 (germline): LGHDT, YNNKEL (reference sequence).

This clone was counted a single time. The rearrangement joins TRBV6-4 to TRBJ2-5; no clear D gene. With 4 bases removed from V and 5 bases from J, the gap between germline ends came to 11 bases. The CDR3 covers 13 residues. Germline V gene sequence: CDR1 MRHNA, CDR2 SNTAGT. Here the CDR3 reads CASSVTIGETQYF. The CDR3 DNA is TGTGCCAGCAGTGTTACGATCGGGGAGACCCAGTACTTC.

The chain combines TRBV6-5 with TRBJ2-2; TRBD2 is a possible D gene (5 bases). The CDR3 is made up of 13 amino acids. V was cut by 6 bases and J by 6 bases, with 11 bases left in between. Germline CDR1 reads MNHEY; CDR2 reads SVGAGI. The CDR3 reads CASSYTRPGELFF. CDR3 nucleotides: TGTGCCAGCAGCTATACTAGGCCCGGGGAGCTGTTTTTT.

The chain is built from TRBV14 and TRBJ2-7, with 11 bases lining up with TRBD1. V lost 4 bases and J lost 1; bases outside the gene matches: 9. Germline CDR1 is SGHDN and CDR2 is FVKESK. This CDR3 has 17 residues. In DNA form, the CDR3 reads TGTGCCAGCAGCCGAGCAGGGACAGGGGGTTTATCCTACGAGCAGTACTTC. Translating it yields CASSRAGTGGLSYEQYF.

This rearrangement joins TRBV29-1 to TRBJ2-4; 7 nucleotides align to TRBD2. V shed 3 bases and J 3 bases; nucleotides not matched to a gene: 5. Germline loops: CDR1 SQVTM, CDR2 ANQGSEA. CDR3 length: 14 residues. The CDR3 region is CSVEWGGDKNIQYF. For the CDR3, the DNA is TGCAGCGTTGAGTGGGGGGGTGACAAAAACATTCAGTACTTC.

The J gene is TRBJ2-6, the V gene TRBV7-3; D may be TRBD1 (6 bases). Germline CDR1 reads SGHTA; CDR2 reads FQGTGA. This CDR3 region has 18 residues. Trimming stripped 1 base from V and 2 bases from J, with 15 bases between. The CDR3 coding sequence is TGTGCCAGCAGCTTAATCGGGCAGGGGCGGCCTGGGGCCAACGTCCTGACTTTC. Protein: CASSLIGQGRPGANVLTF.